This passage covers 9 T cell receptor beta chains from one sample sequenced in a study of chemoradiotherapy in HPV16-positive cancers. Only in-frame clones appear in the TCRdb table, and some are missing; sequencing was by immunoSEQ multiplex PCR. Seen here are 7,500 or so clones, over 70% observed once, and the top ten hold approximately 5.1%. The source was tumor tissue, collected from a patient who underwent chemoradiotherapy. All receptors derive from a human donor with HPV-associated anogenital cancer.

The J gene is TRBJ2-5, the V gene TRBV6-5; a weak D match, TRBD2 (6 bases). The germline V and J ends were trimmed by 5 bases and 2 bases, with 12 bases remaining between them. The CDR3 runs to 14 residues. The V gene's germline CDR1 is MNHEY and CDR2 SVGAGI. The CDR3 coding sequence is TGTGCCAGCAGTCGGGAGCCGACGCAAGAGACCCAGTACTTC. This codes for CASSREPTQETQYF.

This chain links TRBV27 with TRBJ2-7, with D maybe TRBD2 (6 bases). V was cut by 3 bases and J by 3 bases, with 12 bases left in between. CDR3 size: 14 residues. Germline CDR1 and CDR2: MNHEY and SMNVEV (reference sequence). The CDR3 nucleotides read TGTGCCAGCAGTTTTAGCGGAGCTAACTACGAGCAGTACTTC. Residues: CASSFSGANYEQYF.

This chain links TRBV19 with TRBJ1-4; 8 positions agree with TRBD1. Germline trimming cut 7 bases from V and 8 bases from J; bases unmatched to any gene: 9. The CDR3 has 14 residues. The germline gives CDR1 LNHDA, CDR2 SQIVND (reference sequence). In nucleotides, the CDR3 is TGTGCCAGTACCTCGGGACAGGAGGGCGAAAAACTGTTTTTT. Its translation is CASTSGQEGEKLFF.

In this sample, this clone turned up once. The chain recombines TRBV5-6 with TRBJ1-6; 10 nucleotides agree with TRBD1. The CDR3 consists of 18 residues. The trim removed 1 base at V and 7 bases at J, leaving 11 bases unmatched. CDR1 and CDR2 (germline): SGHDT, YYEEEE. CDR3 protein: CASSLKGQGQGKNSPLHF. The CDR3 DNA sequence: TGTGCCAGCAGCTTGAAGGGGCAGGGACAGGGGAAAAATTCACCCCTCCACTTT.

V and J are TRBV5-1 and TRBJ1-5; 8 nucleotides agree with TRBD1. V shed 5 bases, J shed 9 bases, and the junction held 4 bases outside the gene matches. The CDR3 totals 12 residues. CDR1 and CDR2 from the germline V gene are SGHRS and YFSETQ. As DNA, the CDR3 is TGCGCCAGCAGGGCAGGGGGCTCGCCCCAGCATTTT. It yields the protein CASRAGGSPQHF.

This sequence joins TRBV2 and TRBJ2-6, with no clear D. The CDR3 has 14 residues. The V and J ends lost 4 bases and 2 bases respectively, with 6 bases between them. Germline V gives CDR1 SNHLY, CDR2 FYNNEI. The chain's CDR3 is CASSGNTGANVLTF. The CDR3 coding sequence is TGTGCCAGCAGTGGGAACACTGGGGCCAACGTCCTGACTTTC.

V usage is TRBV14 and J usage is TRBJ1-2, with D possibly matching TRBD1 (5 bases). The germline V and J ends were trimmed by 1 base and 8 bases, with 11 bases remaining between them. This CDR3 spans 13 amino acids. CDR1 and CDR2 from the germline V gene are SGHDN and FVKESK. The CDR3 bases are TGTGCCAGCAGCCAAGTTGCAAGGGGAGGCTACACCTTC. Translating gives CASSQVARGGYTF.

The rearrangement joins TRBV7-2 to TRBJ1-1; no clear D. The germline gives CDR1 SGHTA, CDR2 FQGNSA. V lost 1 base and J lost 1, with 10 bases in between. The CDR3 has 15 amino acids. The CDR3 spells CASSLVIDWNTEAFF. CDR3 coding DNA: TGTGCCAGCAGCTTAGTGATAGATTGGAACACTGAAGCTTTCTTT.

The J gene is TRBJ2-7, the V gene TRBV19; 8 bases are a match to TRBD1. The germline CDR1 and CDR2 sequences are LNHDA and SQIVND (reference sequence). The junction had 9 bases not matched to a gene; V was cut back by 5 bases and J by 6 bases. This CDR3 comprises 14 residues. The chain's CDR3 is CASSGTVTGVEQYF. DNA of the CDR3: TGTGCCAGTAGTGGGACTGTGACAGGGGTCGAGCAGTACTTC.